Listed below are T cell receptor beta chains from one sample, sequenced in a study of shared clonotypes between healthy human individuals. Only in-frame clones appear in the TCRdb table, and some are missing; sequencing was by immunoSEQ multiplex PCR. This table holds around 2.1 million clones, roughly 91% found once. The sequenced sample consisted of naive CD8+ T cells from PBMCs. Receptor source: a man aged 18 to 30 in good health. Some clones in this sample may be carry-over from other donors' samples. Each CDR3 is given with its conserved first and last residue.

CDR3: CASSGLAGRDVETQYF
V: TRBV27

CDR3: CASSGHIGQVLAGANVLTF
V: TRBV9

CDR3: CASSLSWVIFGNEQFF
V: TRBV27

CDR3: CASSLRDRTPNQPQHF
V: TRBV7-9

CDR3: CASSFSLDSSISTDTQYF
V: TRBV28

CDR3: CASSLRGPGTEAFF
V: TRBV27

CDR3: CASSSDRYYEQYF
V: TRBV27

CDR3: CASGSGLGNIQYF
V: TRBV27

CDR3: CSVGGTTSLSNYGYTF
V: TRBV29-1

CDR3: CASSLGSEAPGANVLTF
V: TRBV13

CDR3: CASSPSSGGAEGYTF
V: TRBV27

CDR3: CATGEETENQPQHF
V: TRBV15

CDR3: CASSLLNRGRLHEQFF
V: TRBV27

CDR3: CAISDDRGGEQYF
V: TRBV10-3

CDR3: CAISDGVPYEQYF
V: TRBV10-3

CDR3: CASSPSGGRTEAFF
V: TRBV7-9

CDR3: CSVDDGLLPEAFF
V: TRBV29-1

CDR3: CASSNLGPGSGANVLTF
V: TRBV13

CDR3: CASSLGGVGAYEQYF
V: TRBV11-2

CDR3: CASSLFIAGLRTDTQYF
V: TRBV28

CDR3: CASSFGAGGLSYEQYF
V: TRBV28

CDR3: CASSPRTGLQAGDETQYF
V: TRBV7-9

CDR3: CASSPEAGPYNEQFF
V: TRBV7-6

CDR3: CASSVGWPGELYEQYF
V: TRBV9

CDR3: CASSSQYQTSGHSSYEQYF
V: TRBV7-7

CDR3: CASSEGPRMYGYTF
V: TRBV6-1

CDR3: CASSLPPGSSYEQYF
V: TRBV28

CDR3: CSVGTSGAGAFF
V: TRBV29-1

CDR3: CASSQDPTSEETQYF
V: TRBV4-1

CDR3: CASSEWALSVYQFF
V: TRBV6-1

CDR3: CASSYLSGANVLTF
V: TRBV5-6